This T cell receptor beta chain was identified in a study of T cells in Graves' hyperthyroidism and ophthalmopathy. On this clonotype: Its matching antigen is unknown.

Germline assignment: CDR1 SEHNR and CDR2 FQNEAQ (reference sequence). V was clipped by 5 bases and J by 3 bases, with 11 bases between them. The CDR3 spans 14 residues. RNA transcripts were the template for amplifying TCR beta CDR3 regions. During a first-round RT-PCR of the TCR CDR3, the HTBI primer set was used. From the multiplex PCR reads, TCRdb called clonotypes with MiXCR, one entry per CDR3 protein. The table includes a few hundred thousand distinct CDR3 sequences, 22% detected once. Points from the study as a whole: Most clonotypes expanded in the thyroid (above 0.001) were also present in blood. Patients with ophthalmopathy were separated from those with stable hyperthyroidism by a 13 V-J model.

Orbital computed tomography and thyroid ultrasound, together with serum TRAb and thyroxine and clinical symptoms, were used for diagnoses. The authors obtained PBMCs from about 9.5 ml of fresh peripheral blood. The chain carries TRBV7-9 and TRBJ2-1, with D possibly matching TRBD2 (6 bases). The source of this sequence is a man younger than 45 with Graves' ophthalmopathy. The sample was blood. The CDR3 DNA follows: TGTGCCAGCAGCGGCCGGGAGAACTACAATGAGCAGTTCTTC. Translated: CASSGRENYNEQFF. The full variable domain, in which reference TRBV7-9 and TRBJ2-1 provide the parts outside the CDR3, is DTGVSQNPRHKITKRGQNVTFRCDPISEHNRLYWYRQTLGQGPEFLTYFQNEAQLEKSRLLSDRFSAERPKGSFSTLEIQRTEQGDSAMYLCASSGRENYNEQFFGPGTRLTVL.